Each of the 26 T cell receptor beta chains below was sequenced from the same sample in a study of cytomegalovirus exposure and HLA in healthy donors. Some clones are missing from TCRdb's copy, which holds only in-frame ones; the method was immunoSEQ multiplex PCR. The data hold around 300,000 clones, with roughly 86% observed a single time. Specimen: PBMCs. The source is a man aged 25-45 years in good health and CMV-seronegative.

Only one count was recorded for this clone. The CDR3 here is CASRFKDRGIVGYTF. The CDR3 nucleotides read TGTGCCAGCAGATTTAAGGACAGGGGTATTGTAGGCTACACCTTC. This chain links TRBV6-5 with TRBJ1-2; TRBD1 aligns across 9 bases. With 6 bases clipped from V and 8 bases from J, the junction kept 13 bases outside the gene matches. CDR1 and CDR2 (germline): MNHEY, SVGAGI. The CDR3 runs 15 residues.

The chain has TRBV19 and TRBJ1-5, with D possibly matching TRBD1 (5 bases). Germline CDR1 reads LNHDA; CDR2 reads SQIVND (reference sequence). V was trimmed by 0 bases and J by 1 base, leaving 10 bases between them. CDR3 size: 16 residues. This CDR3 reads CASSIDQGASNQPQHF. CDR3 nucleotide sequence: TGTGCCAGTAGTATAGATCAGGGCGCCAGCAATCAGCCCCAGCATTTT.

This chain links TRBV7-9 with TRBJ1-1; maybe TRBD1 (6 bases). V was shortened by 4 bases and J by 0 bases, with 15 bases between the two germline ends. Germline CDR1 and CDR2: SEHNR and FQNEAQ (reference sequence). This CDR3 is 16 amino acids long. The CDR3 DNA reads TGTGCCAGCAGCTGGGGAAAGGGGGTTATGAACACTGAAGCTTTCTTT. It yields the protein CASSWGKGVMNTEAFF.

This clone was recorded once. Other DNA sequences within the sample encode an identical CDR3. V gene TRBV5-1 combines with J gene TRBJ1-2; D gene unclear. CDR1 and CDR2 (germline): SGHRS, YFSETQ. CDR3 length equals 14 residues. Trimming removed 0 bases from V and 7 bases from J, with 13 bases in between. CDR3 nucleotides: TGCGCCAGCAGCTTGGAAGGGTCCGGAGGTGGCTACACCTTC. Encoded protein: CASSLEGSGGGYTF.

The CDR3 DNA reads TGTGCCAGCAGGGTTGACAGGGGTAGAGAAAACATTCAGTACTTC. This codes for CASRVDRGRENIQYF. This chain joins TRBV6-5 and TRBJ2-4; 8 bases are shared with TRBD1. The CDR3 runs 15 residues. V lost 6 bases, J lost 5 bases, and 9 bases stayed unmatched. The V gene's germline CDR1 is MNHEY and CDR2 SVGAGI.

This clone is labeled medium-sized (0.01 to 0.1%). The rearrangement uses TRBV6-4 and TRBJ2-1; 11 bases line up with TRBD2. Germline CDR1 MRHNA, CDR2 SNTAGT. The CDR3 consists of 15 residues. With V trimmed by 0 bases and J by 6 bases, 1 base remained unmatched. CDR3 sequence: CASSDSSGGANEQFF. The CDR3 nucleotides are TGTGCCAGCAGTGACTCTAGCGGGGGGGCCAATGAGCAGTTCTTC.

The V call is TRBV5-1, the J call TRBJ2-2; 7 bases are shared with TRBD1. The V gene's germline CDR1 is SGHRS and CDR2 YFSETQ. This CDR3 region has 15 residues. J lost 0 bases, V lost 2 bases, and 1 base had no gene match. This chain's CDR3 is CASSFGTANTGELFF. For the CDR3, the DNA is TGCGCCAGCAGCTTTGGGACAGCGAACACCGGGGAGCTGTTTTTT.

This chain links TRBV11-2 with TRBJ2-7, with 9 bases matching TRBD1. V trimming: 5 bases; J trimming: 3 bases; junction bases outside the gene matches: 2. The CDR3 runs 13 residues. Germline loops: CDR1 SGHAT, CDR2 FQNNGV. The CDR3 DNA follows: TGTGCCAGCAGCCGGGACAGGGTCTACGAGCAGTACTTC. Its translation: CASSRDRVYEQYF.

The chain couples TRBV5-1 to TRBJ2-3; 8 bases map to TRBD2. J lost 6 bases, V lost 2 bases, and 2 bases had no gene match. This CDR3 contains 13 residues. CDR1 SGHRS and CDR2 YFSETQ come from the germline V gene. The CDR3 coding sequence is TGCGCCAGCAGCTTCGGCGGGGGGGATACGCAGTATTTT. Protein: CASSFGGGDTQYF. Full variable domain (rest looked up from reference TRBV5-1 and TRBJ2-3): KAGVTQTPRYLIKTRGQQVTLSCSPISGHRSVSWYQQTPGQGLQFLFEYFSETQRNKGNFPGRFSGRQFSNSRSEMNVSTLELGDSALYLCASSFGGGDTQYFGPGTRLTVL.

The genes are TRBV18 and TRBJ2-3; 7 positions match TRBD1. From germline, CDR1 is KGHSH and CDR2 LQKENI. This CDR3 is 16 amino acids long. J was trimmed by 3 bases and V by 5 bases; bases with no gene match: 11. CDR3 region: CASSSSRQGGTDTQYF. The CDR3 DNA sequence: TGTGCCAGCTCATCATCTAGACAGGGTGGGACAGATACGCAGTATTTT. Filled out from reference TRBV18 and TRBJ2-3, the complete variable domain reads NAGVMQNPRHLVRRRGQEARLRCSPMKGHSHVYWYRQLPEEGLKFMVYLQKENIIDESGMPKERFSAEFPKEGPSILRIQQVVRGDSAAYFCASSSSRQGGTDTQYFGPGTRLTVL.

The CDR3 sequence is CASSLVPAALSGNTIYF. The CDR3 DNA sequence: TGCGCCAGCAGCTTGGTTCCGGCGGCACTCTCTGGAAACACCATATATTTT. This sequence joins TRBV5-1 and TRBJ1-3; no clear D gene. The germline V and J ends were trimmed by 0 bases and 0 bases, with 13 bases remaining between them. CDR1 is SGHRS and CDR2 is YFSETQ in the germline V gene. This CDR3 comprises 17 residues. Filled out from reference TRBV5-1 and TRBJ1-3, the complete variable domain reads KAGVTQTPRYLIKTRGQQVTLSCSPISGHRSVSWYQQTPGQGLQFLFEYFSETQRNKGNFPGRFSGRQFSNSRSEMNVSTLELGDSALYLCASSLVPAALSGNTIYFGEGSWLTVV.

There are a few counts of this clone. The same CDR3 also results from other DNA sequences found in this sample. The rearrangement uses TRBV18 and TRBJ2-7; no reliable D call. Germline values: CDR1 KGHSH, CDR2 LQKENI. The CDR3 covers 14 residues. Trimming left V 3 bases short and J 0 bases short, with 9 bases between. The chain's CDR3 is CASSPNYSSYEQYF. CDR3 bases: TGTGCCAGCTCACCTAACTATAGCTCCTACGAGCAGTACTTC. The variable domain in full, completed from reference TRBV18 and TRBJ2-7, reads NAGVMQNPRHLVRRRGQEARLRCSPMKGHSHVYWYRQLPEEGLKFMVYLQKENIIDESGMPKERFSAEFPKEGPSILRIQQVVRGDSAAYFCASSPNYSSYEQYFGPGTRLTVT.

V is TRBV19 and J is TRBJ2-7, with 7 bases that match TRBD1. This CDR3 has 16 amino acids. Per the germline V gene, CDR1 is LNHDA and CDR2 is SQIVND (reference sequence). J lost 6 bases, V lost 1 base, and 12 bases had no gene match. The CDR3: CASSIAWDSDLLEQYF. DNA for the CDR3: TGTGCCAGTAGTATAGCTTGGGACAGTGACCTCCTCGAGCAGTACTTC. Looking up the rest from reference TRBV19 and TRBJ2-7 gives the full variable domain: DGGITQSPKYLFRKEGQNVTLSCEQNLNHDAMYWYRQDPGQGLRLIYYSQIVNDFQKGDIAEGYSVSREKKESFPLTVTSAQKNPTAFYLCASSIAWDSDLLEQYFGPGTRLTVT.

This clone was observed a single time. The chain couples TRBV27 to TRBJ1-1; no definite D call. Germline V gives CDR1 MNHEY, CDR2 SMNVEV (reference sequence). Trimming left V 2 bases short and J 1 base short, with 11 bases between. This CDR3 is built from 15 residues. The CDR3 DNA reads TGTGCCAGCAGTTTACGGGAAGAGACGAACACTGAAGCTTTCTTT. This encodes CASSLREETNTEAFF.

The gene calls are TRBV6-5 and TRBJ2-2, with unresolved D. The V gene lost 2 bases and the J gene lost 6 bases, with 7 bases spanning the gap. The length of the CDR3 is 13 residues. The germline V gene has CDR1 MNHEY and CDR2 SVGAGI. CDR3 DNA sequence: TGTGCCAGCAGTTACCCGAGAGCCGGGGAGCTGTTTTTT. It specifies CASSYPRAGELFF.

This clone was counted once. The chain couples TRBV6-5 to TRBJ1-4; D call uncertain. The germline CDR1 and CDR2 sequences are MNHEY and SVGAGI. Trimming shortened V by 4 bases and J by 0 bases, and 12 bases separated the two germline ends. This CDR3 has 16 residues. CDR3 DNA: TGTGCCAGCAGTTTTCACCGAGCTGCAACTAATGAAAAACTGTTTTTT. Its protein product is CASSFHRAATNEKLFF.

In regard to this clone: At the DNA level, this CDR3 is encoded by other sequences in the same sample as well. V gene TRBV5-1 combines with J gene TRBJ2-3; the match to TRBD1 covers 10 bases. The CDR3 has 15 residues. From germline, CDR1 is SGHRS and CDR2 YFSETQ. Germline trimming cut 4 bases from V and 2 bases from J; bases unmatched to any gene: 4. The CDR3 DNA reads TGCGCCAGCAGCGCCGGACAGGGGGACACAGATACGCAGTATTTT. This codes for CASSAGQGDTDTQYF.

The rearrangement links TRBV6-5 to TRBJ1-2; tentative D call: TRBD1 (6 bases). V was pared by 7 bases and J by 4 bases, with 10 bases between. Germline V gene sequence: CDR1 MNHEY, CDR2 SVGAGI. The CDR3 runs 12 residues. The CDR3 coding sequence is TGTGCCAGCACTAAGACAGGCTATGGCTACACCTTC. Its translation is CASTKTGYGYTF.

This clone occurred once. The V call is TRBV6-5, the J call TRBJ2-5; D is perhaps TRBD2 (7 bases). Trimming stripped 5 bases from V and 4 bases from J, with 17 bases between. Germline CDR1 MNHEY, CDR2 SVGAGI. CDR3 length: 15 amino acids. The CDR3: CASSRGGAGAETQYF. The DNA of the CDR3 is TGTGCCAGCAGTAGGGGCGGCGCGGGGGCAGAGACCCAGTACTTC.

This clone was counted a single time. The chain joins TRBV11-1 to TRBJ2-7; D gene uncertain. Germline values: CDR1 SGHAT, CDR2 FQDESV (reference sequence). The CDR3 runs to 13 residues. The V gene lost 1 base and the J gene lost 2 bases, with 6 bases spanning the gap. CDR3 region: CASSLGRAYEQYF. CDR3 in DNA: TGTGCCAGCAGCTTAGGTAGAGCCTACGAGCAGTACTTC.

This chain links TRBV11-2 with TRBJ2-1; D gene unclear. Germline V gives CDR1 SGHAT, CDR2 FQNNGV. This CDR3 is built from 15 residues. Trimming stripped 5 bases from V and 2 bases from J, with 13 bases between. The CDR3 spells CASSARSITYNEQFF. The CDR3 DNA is TGTGCCAGCAGCGCACGATCTATAACCTACAATGAGCAGTTCTTC.

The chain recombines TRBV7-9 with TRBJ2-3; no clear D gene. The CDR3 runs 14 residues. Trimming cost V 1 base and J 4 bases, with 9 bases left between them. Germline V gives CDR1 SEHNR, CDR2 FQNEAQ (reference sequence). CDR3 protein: CASSLDRIADTQYF. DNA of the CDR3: TGTGCCAGCAGCTTAGATAGAATTGCAGATACGCAGTATTTT.

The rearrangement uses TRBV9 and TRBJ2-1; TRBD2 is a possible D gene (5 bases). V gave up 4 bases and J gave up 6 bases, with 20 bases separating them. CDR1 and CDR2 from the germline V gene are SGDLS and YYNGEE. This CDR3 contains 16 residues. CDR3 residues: CASSPRDLAYLNEQFF. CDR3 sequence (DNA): TGTGCCAGCAGCCCCCGCGACTTAGCGTATCTCAATGAGCAGTTCTTC.

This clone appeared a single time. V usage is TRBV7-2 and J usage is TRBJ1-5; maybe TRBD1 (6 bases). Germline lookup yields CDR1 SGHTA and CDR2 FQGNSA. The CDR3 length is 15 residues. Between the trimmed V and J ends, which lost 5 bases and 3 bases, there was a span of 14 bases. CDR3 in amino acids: CASSPQDRYNQPQHF. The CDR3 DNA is TGTGCCAGCAGCCCCCAGGACAGATACAATCAGCCCCAGCATTTT.

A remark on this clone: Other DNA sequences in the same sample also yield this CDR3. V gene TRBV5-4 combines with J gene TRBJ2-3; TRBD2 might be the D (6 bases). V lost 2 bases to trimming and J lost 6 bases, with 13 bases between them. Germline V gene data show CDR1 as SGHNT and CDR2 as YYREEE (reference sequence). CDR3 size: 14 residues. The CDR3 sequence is CASSFSGGSDTQYF. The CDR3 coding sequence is TGTGCCAGCAGCTTTAGCGGAGGCTCGGATACGCAGTATTTT.

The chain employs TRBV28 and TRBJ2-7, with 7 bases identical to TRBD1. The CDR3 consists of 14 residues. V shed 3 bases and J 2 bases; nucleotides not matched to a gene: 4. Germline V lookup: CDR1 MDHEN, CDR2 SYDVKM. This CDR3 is CASSLTGYPYEQYF. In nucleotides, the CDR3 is TGTGCCAGCAGTTTGACAGGGTATCCCTACGAGCAGTACTTC.